Each of the 16 T cell receptor beta chains below was sequenced from the same sample in a study of T cell responses to AZD1222 COVID-19 vaccine. Assay used: immunoSEQ multiplex PCR; TCRdb lists only in-frame clones, some missing. In the table there are about 120,000 clones, about 91% of which are singletons. This material consisted of peripheral blood, taken 28 days after the second AZD1222 dose. All receptors come from an adult who received the AZD1222 COVID-19 vaccine.

The chain has TRBV7-2 and TRBJ2-2, with no clear D. This CDR3 is built from 13 residues. The germline gives CDR1 SGHTA, CDR2 FQGNSA. Trimming removed 2 bases from V and 5 bases from J, with 6 bases in between. For the CDR3, the DNA is TGTGCCAGCAGCTTACAGAGTACCGGGGAGCTGTTTTTT. Protein sequence: CASSLQSTGELFF.

The rearrangement links TRBV5-1 to TRBJ2-3; TRBD2 agrees at 7 bases. Germline V gene data show CDR1 as SGHRS and CDR2 as YFSETQ. The V gene end was trimmed by 7 bases and the J gene end by 4 bases; junction bases not matched to a gene: 6. The CDR3 consists of 13 residues. CDR3: CASADRGADTQYF. The CDR3 nucleotides read TGCGCCAGCGCTGACCGGGGGGCAGATACGCAGTATTTT.

The count of this clone is one. The J gene is TRBJ2-1, the V gene TRBV19; 11 bases match TRBD2. The germline CDR1 and CDR2 sequences are LNHDA and SQIVND (reference sequence). The CDR3 covers 17 residues. After removal of 5 bases from V and 9 bases from J, the junction contained 15 bases not matched to a gene. The CDR3 DNA sequence: TGTGCCAGTAGTGGAAGAAGGCGACTAGCGGGAAAGGGTGAGCAGTTCTTC. Amino acid sequence: CASSGRRRLAGKGEQFF.

The V gene is TRBV28, the J gene TRBJ2-3; 10 bases are shared with TRBD2. The germline gives CDR1 MDHEN, CDR2 SYDVKM. CDR3 length: 16 residues. V was clipped by 2 bases and J by 8 bases; unmatched bases: 10. Here the CDR3 DNA reads TGTGCCAGCAGTTTAATTGGGCTAGCGGGAGAAGGTACGCAGTATTTT. This gives the protein CASSLIGLAGEGTQYF.

The gene calls are TRBV11-3 and TRBJ2-7, with 8 bases fitting TRBD2. The J segment lost 1 base and the V segment lost 4 bases, leaving 6 bases of the junction unmatched. This CDR3 is built from 15 residues. Germline V gives CDR1 SGHNT, CDR2 YENEEA. Here the CDR3 DNA reads TGTGCCAGCAGCTCCGGGAGGGCGTCTTCCTACGAGCAGTACTTC. It specifies CASSSGRASSYEQYF. The entire variable domain, with the rest obtained from reference TRBV11-3 and TRBJ2-7, is as follows: EAGVVQSPRYKIIEKKQPVAFWCNPISGHNTLYWYLQNLGQGPELLIRYENEEAVDDSQLPKDRFSAERLKGVDSTLKIQPAELGDSAVYLCASSSGRASSYEQYFGPGTRLTVT.

The rearrangement links TRBV25-1 to TRBJ1-1; D perhaps matches TRBD1 (6 bases). The CDR3 spans 15 residues. Germline CDR1 is MGHDK and CDR2 is SYGVNS. Trimming shortened V by 4 bases and J by 4 bases, and 16 bases separated the two germline ends. This CDR3 is CASSAYYGQLTEAFF. The CDR3 DNA reads as TGTGCCAGCAGTGCCTATTACGGACAGCTCACTGAAGCTTTCTTT.

V is TRBV2 and J is TRBJ2-1, with 9 bases that match TRBD1. Germline lookup yields CDR1 SNHLY and CDR2 FYNNEI. This CDR3 region has 14 residues. V was clipped by 3 bases and J by 6 bases; unmatched bases: 3. CDR3 region: CASSEGQGRNEQFF. The DNA of the CDR3 is TGTGCCAGCAGTGAGGGACAGGGCCGCAATGAGCAGTTCTTC.

This chain joins TRBV7-9 and TRBJ1-6; D might be TRBD1 (6 bases). Trimming took 5 bases from V and 12 from J, leaving 20 bases between them. The CDR3 loop spans 15 amino acids. Germline CDR1 and CDR2: SEHNR and FQNEAQ (reference sequence). CDR3 amino acids: CASSPHGGGQEPLHF. The CDR3 coding sequence is TGTGCCAGCAGCCCTCATGGGGGGGGGCAGGAACCCCTCCACTTT.

The chain is built from TRBV9 and TRBJ1-2; weak D call: TRBD1 (5 bases). The CDR3 loop spans 15 amino acids. CDR1 is SGDLS and CDR2 is YYNGEE in the germline V gene. V was trimmed by 0 bases and J by 3 bases, leaving 12 bases between them. In nucleotides, the CDR3 is TGTGCCAGCAGCGTAGCGCCGACAGCCTACTATGGCTACACCTTC. This codes for CASSVAPTAYYGYTF.

V usage is TRBV27 and J usage is TRBJ2-1; 8 bases align to TRBD2. After removal of 4 bases from V and 7 bases from J, the junction contained 6 bases not matched to a gene. This CDR3 comprises 14 residues. Germline CDR1 MNHEY, CDR2 SMNVEV (reference sequence). The CDR3 coding sequence is TGTGCCAGCAGTTCCAGACTAGCGCAGAATGAGCAGTTCTTC. Protein: CASSSRLAQNEQFF.

V is TRBV27 and J is TRBJ2-2; D call uncertain. Germline V gives CDR1 MNHEY, CDR2 SMNVEV (reference sequence). The V end was cut by 5 bases, the J end by 6 bases, with 7 bases between. The CDR3 loop spans 12 amino acids. The CDR3 region is CASSQRSGELFF. The CDR3 DNA sequence: TGTGCCAGCAGTCAAAGGTCCGGGGAGCTGTTTTTT.

This chain's CDR3 is CASSLGLVLSYNEQFF. In DNA, the CDR3 is TGTGCCAGCAGCTTAGGCCTAGTCCTTTCCTACAATGAGCAGTTCTTC. The V gene is TRBV7-2, the J gene TRBJ2-1; no clear D. The CDR3 loop spans 16 amino acids. Germline assignment: CDR1 SGHTA and CDR2 FQGNSA. V dropped 1 base and J dropped 1 base, with 11 bases sitting between them. The full variable domain, completed using reference TRBV7-2 and TRBJ2-1, is GAGVSQSPSNKVTEKGKDVELRCDPISGHTALYWYRQSLGQGLEFLIYFQGNSAPDKSGLPSDRFSAERTGGSVSTLTIQRTQQEDSAVYLCASSLGLVLSYNEQFFGPGTRLTVL.

V usage is TRBV6-6 and J usage is TRBJ1-2; D remains unclear. The CDR3 covers 14 residues. CDR1 and CDR2 from the germline V gene are MNHNY and SVGAGI (reference sequence). Deletions cut 2 bases from V and 4 bases from J, with 11 bases between. The CDR3 DNA reads TGTGCCAGCAGTTACGAGGGCTTGGGCTATGGCTACACCTTC. Translating it yields CASSYEGLGYGYTF.

This chain uses TRBV19 with TRBJ1-1, with a possible D match to TRBD1 (5 bases). Germline V gene data show CDR1 as LNHDA and CDR2 as SQIVND (reference sequence). The CDR3 covers 16 residues. Trimming stripped 3 bases from V and 0 bases from J, with 14 bases between. The CDR3 loop reads CASSIGAGRMNTEAFF. In nucleotides, the CDR3 is TGTGCCAGTAGTATCGGGGCAGGGAGGATGAACACTGAAGCTTTCTTT. The variable domain in full, with the rest retrieved from reference TRBV19 and TRBJ1-1, is DGGITQSPKYLFRKEGQNVTLSCEQNLNHDAMYWYRQDPGQGLRLIYYSQIVNDFQKGDIAEGYSVSREKKESFPLTVTSAQKNPTAFYLCASSIGAGRMNTEAFFGQGTRLTVV.

The rearrangement uses TRBV20-1 and TRBJ2-7; 7 bases agree with TRBD1. V trimming: 3 bases; J trimming: 2 bases; junction bases outside the gene matches: 4. This CDR3 has 13 residues. From germline, CDR1 is DFQATT and CDR2 SNEGSKA (reference sequence). The CDR3 DNA reads as TGCAGTGCTAGTGGAGACAGGGCCTACGAGCAGTACTTC. Its protein is CSASGDRAYEQYF.

This clone was recorded only once. This chain connects TRBV4-2 to TRBJ1-1; possible D gene TRBD1, 6 bases. The CDR3 extends over 18 amino acids. Germline V gives CDR1 LGHNA, CDR2 YNFKEQ. V was clipped by 4 bases and J by 1 base, with 22 bases between them. In DNA form, the CDR3 reads TGTGCCAGCAGCCCAAGGGGGGGTCGGGGATCGACGAACACTGAAGCTTTCTTT. Its protein is CASSPRGGRGSTNTEAFF.